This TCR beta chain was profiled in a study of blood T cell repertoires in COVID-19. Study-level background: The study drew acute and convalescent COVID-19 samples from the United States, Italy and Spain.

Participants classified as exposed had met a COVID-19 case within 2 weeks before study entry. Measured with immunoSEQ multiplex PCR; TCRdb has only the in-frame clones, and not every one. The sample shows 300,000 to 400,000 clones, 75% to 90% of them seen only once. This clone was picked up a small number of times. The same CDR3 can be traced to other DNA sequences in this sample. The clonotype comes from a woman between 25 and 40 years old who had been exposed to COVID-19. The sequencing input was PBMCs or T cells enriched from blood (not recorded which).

The chain's CDR3 is CASSVGGGASTDTQYF. The CDR3 DNA is TGTGCCAGCAGCGTAGGCGGGGGAGCCAGCACAGATACGCAGTATTTT. The chain links TRBV9 to TRBJ2-3, with 7 nucleotides matching TRBD2. V shed 0 bases and J 0 bases; nucleotides not matched to a gene: 4. The CDR3 is 16 residues long. The germline gives CDR1 SGDLS, CDR2 YYNGEE.